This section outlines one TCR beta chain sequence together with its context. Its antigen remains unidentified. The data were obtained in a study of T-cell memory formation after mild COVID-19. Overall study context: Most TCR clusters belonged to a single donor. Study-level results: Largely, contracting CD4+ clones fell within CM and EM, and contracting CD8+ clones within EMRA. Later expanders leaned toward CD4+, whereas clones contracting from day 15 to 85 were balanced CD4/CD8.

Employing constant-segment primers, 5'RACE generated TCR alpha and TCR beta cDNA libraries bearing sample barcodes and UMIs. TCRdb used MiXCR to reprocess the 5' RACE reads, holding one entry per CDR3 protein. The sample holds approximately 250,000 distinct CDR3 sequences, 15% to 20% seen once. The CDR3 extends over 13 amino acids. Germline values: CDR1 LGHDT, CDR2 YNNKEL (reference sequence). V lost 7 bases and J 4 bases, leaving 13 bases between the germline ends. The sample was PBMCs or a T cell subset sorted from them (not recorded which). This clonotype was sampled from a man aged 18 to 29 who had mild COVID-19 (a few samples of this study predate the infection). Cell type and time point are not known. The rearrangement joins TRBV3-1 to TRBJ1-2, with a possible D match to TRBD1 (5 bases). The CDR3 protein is CASNAGRSYGYTF. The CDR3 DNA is TGTGCCAGCAACGCAGGGCGCTCCTATGGCTACACCTTC.